This T cell receptor beta chain was documented in a study of T cells in Graves' hyperthyroidism and ophthalmopathy. Whole-study context: Before treatment of any kind, peripheral blood was taken at initial diagnosis. Whole-study results and caveats: Most thyroid-expanded clonotypes above 0.001 were also found in blood.

Amplified regions were TCR beta CDR3 sequences from RNA transcripts. A set of HTBI primers served as the primers for a first-round RT-PCR of the TCR CDR3. TCRdb re-called the multiplex PCR reads through MiXCR, storing one row per CDR3 protein. Among about 700,000 distinct CDR3 sequences listed, 14% were seen once. The CDR3 spans 17 residues. V lost 5 bases, J lost 0 bases, and 14 bases lay in between. Germline V gene data show CDR1 as SGHTA and CDR2 as FQGTGA. This clonotype was detected a few times. Its specificity is unknown. Not enrolled were patients with uncontrolled infection, other autoimmune disease, pregnancy or lactation.

The gene calls are TRBV7-3 and TRBJ2-6, with D possibly TRBD1 on 6 matching bases. Sequencing was done on a sample of blood. This sequence originates from a woman between 18 and 29 years old with Graves' hyperthyroidism. CDR3 sequence: CASSPMGTPSGANVLTF. For the CDR3, the DNA is TGTGCCAGCAGCCCGATGGGGACACCCTCTGGGGCCAACGTCCTGACTTTC.